These T cell receptor beta chains were read from a single sample in a study of CD8 T cells in Susac syndrome. TCRdb reanalysed the immunoSEQ multiplex PCR reads using MiXCR and keeps one entry per CDR3 protein. The sample has around 200,000 distinct CDR3 sequences, approximately 96% seen once. The sample comprised CD4+ T cells from PBMCs. These receptors all come from a human donor with Susac syndrome. Both conserved end residues are part of each CDR3. Each record gives: clone size, CDR3 length, V gene, J gene, D gene, CDR3 DNA, CDR3 protein. D genes are given only for firm matches. Some rows mark clone size as missing; the rest say once, few, many or name a class of expanded clone.

clone size: -; CDR3 length: 13; V gene: TRBV29-1; J gene: TRBJ1-1; D gene: TRBD1; CDR3 DNA: TGCAGCGTACAGGGGTTCGGGAACACTGAAGCTTTCTTT; CDR3 protein: CSVQGFGNTEAFF
clone size: once; CDR3 length: 13; V gene: TRBV12-3/TRBV12-4; J gene: TRBJ1-5; D gene: -; CDR3 DNA: TGTGCCAGCACCCTCAGGGTTAATCAGCCCCAGCATTTT; CDR3 protein: CASTLRVNQPQHF
clone size: -; CDR3 length: 15; V gene: TRBV7-8; J gene: TRBJ2-1; D gene: TRBD1; CDR3 DNA: TGTGCCAGCAGCCTATCGGGACAGGGGCCCAATGAGCAGTTCTTC; CDR3 protein: CASSLSGQGPNEQFF
clone size: -; CDR3 length: 13; V gene: TRBV30; J gene: TRBJ1-2; D gene: -; CDR3 DNA: TGTGCCTGGGGAGGGGAGGGGACGAGTGGCTACACCTTC; CDR3 protein: CAWGGEGTSGYTF
clone size: -; CDR3 length: 15; V gene: TRBV27; J gene: TRBJ2-3; D gene: TRBD2; CDR3 DNA: TGTGCCAGCAGTCGAGGACTAGCGGGGGTGTATACGCAGTATTTT; CDR3 protein: CASSRGLAGVYTQYF
clone size: -; CDR3 length: 14; V gene: TRBV20-1; J gene: TRBJ1-3; D gene: -; CDR3 DNA: TGCAGTGCTAGGTACGGGGCGTCTGGAAACACCATATATTTT; CDR3 protein: CSARYGASGNTIYF
clone size: -; CDR3 length: 14; V gene: TRBV7-6; J gene: TRBJ2-5; D gene: -; CDR3 DNA: TGTGCCAGCAGCGACAGGTCCCGGTTGGAGACCCAGTACTTC; CDR3 protein: CASSDRSRLETQYF
clone size: -; CDR3 length: 18; V gene: TRBV5-8; J gene: TRBJ2-7; D gene: -; CDR3 DNA: TGTGCCAGCAGCTTCACCGCTTCGGGGACCATTGGCCTTAAGGTGCAGTACTTC; CDR3 protein: CASSFTASGTIGLKVQYF
clone size: -; CDR3 length: 16; V gene: TRBV9; J gene: TRBJ2-3; D gene: TRBD2; CDR3 DNA: TGTGCCAGCAGCGTAGACCCGACTAGCGGGCCATATACGCAGTATTTT; CDR3 protein: CASSVDPTSGPYTQYF
clone size: -; CDR3 length: 13; V gene: TRBV4-1; J gene: TRBJ2-7; D gene: -; CDR3 DNA: TGCGCCAGCAGCGTCCTTGGCACCTACGAGCAGTACTTC; CDR3 protein: CASSVLGTYEQYF
clone size: -; CDR3 length: 14; V gene: TRBV29-1; J gene: TRBJ2-7; D gene: TRBD1; CDR3 DNA: TGCAGCGTTCGGACAGGGGTTGGGTCCTACGAGCAGTACTTC; CDR3 protein: CSVRTGVGSYEQYF
clone size: few; CDR3 length: 13; V gene: TRBV9; J gene: TRBJ1-1; D gene: -; CDR3 DNA: TGTGCCAGCAGCCTAAGGCTGAACACTGAAGCTTTCTTT; CDR3 protein: CASSLRLNTEAFF
clone size: -; CDR3 length: 14; V gene: TRBV2; J gene: TRBJ2-3; D gene: -; CDR3 DNA: TGTGCCAGCAGGGTTATCGCTAGCACAGATACGCAGTATTTT; CDR3 protein: CASRVIASTDTQYF
clone size: -; CDR3 length: 13; V gene: TRBV5-1; J gene: TRBJ1-6; D gene: -; CDR3 DNA: TGCGCCAGCAGCTCTGGACAAAATTCACCCCTCCACTTT; CDR3 protein: CASSSGQNSPLHF
clone size: -; CDR3 length: 14; V gene: TRBV3-1; J gene: TRBJ1-2; D gene: -; CDR3 DNA: TGTGCCAGCAGCCTTACAGGGATGCGTGGTGGCTACACCTTC; CDR3 protein: CASSLTGMRGGYTF
clone size: -; CDR3 length: 12; V gene: TRBV20-1; J gene: TRBJ2-1; D gene: -; CDR3 DNA: TGCAGTGCTAGAGACCGGACGGCCCAGCAGTTCTTC; CDR3 protein: CSARDRTAQQFF
clone size: -; CDR3 length: 20; V gene: TRBV25-1; J gene: TRBJ2-7; D gene: TRBD2; CDR3 DNA: TGTGCCAGCAGTGAGGGGATAGCGGGGGGGTGGCAACAAAGTTCCTACGAGCAGTACTTC; CDR3 protein: CASSEGIAGGWQQSSYEQYF
clone size: -; CDR3 length: 15; V gene: TRBV20-1; J gene: TRBJ2-5; D gene: TRBD2; CDR3 DNA: TGCAGTGCTAGATCAAGCGGGGGGGCAAGAGAGACCCAGTACTTC; CDR3 protein: CSARSSGGARETQYF
clone size: -; CDR3 length: 15; V gene: TRBV5-1; J gene: TRBJ1-2; D gene: -; CDR3 DNA: TGCGCCAGCAGCTTTAGCAGCGGGATTAGATATGGCTACACCTTC; CDR3 protein: CASSFSSGIRYGYTF
clone size: -; CDR3 length: 14; V gene: TRBV5-1; J gene: TRBJ2-7; D gene: -; CDR3 DNA: TGCGCCAGCAGCCCCAACCCAGACTCCTACGAGCAGTACTTC; CDR3 protein: CASSPNPDSYEQYF
clone size: -; CDR3 length: 14; V gene: TRBV14; J gene: TRBJ2-7; D gene: -; CDR3 DNA: TGTGCCAGCAGCCAGGGGACGATTCCCTACGAGCAGTACTTC; CDR3 protein: CASSQGTIPYEQYF
clone size: -; CDR3 length: 12; V gene: TRBV29-1; J gene: TRBJ2-5; D gene: -; CDR3 DNA: TGCAGCGTTGTAGGCAGGGATGAGACCCAGTACTTC; CDR3 protein: CSVVGRDETQYF
clone size: -; CDR3 length: 16; V gene: TRBV4-1; J gene: TRBJ1-2; D gene: -; CDR3 DNA: TGCGCCAGCAGCCAAGGTCGTGTGGGGGACATCTATGGCTACACCTTC; CDR3 protein: CASSQGRVGDIYGYTF
clone size: -; CDR3 length: 15; V gene: TRBV9; J gene: TRBJ2-4; D gene: TRBD2; CDR3 DNA: TGTGCCAGCAGCAGAATTCGGGGGGGCAAAAACATTCAGTACTTC; CDR3 protein: CASSRIRGGKNIQYF
clone size: -; CDR3 length: 16; V gene: TRBV12-3/TRBV12-4; J gene: TRBJ1-5; D gene: TRBD1; CDR3 DNA: TGTGCCAGCAGTCGGTGGACAGGAGGGACCATACAGCCCCAGCATTTT; CDR3 protein: CASSRWTGGTIQPQHF
clone size: -; CDR3 length: 14; V gene: TRBV23-1; J gene: TRBJ1-2; D gene: -; CDR3 DNA: TGCGCCAGCAGCGTCCGGGACGCATTTAAAGGCTACACCTTC; CDR3 protein: CASSVRDAFKGYTF
clone size: -; CDR3 length: 15; V gene: TRBV20-1; J gene: TRBJ2-1; D gene: TRBD2; CDR3 DNA: TGCAGTGCTTACGAAGCGGGGGAGGCCTACAATGAGCAGTTCTTC; CDR3 protein: CSAYEAGEAYNEQFF
clone size: -; CDR3 length: 14; V gene: TRBV15; J gene: TRBJ2-3; D gene: TRBD2; CDR3 DNA: TGTGCCACCAGCCGACGGGGGGGGTCAGATACGCAGTATTTT; CDR3 protein: CATSRRGGSDTQYF
clone size: -; CDR3 length: 13; V gene: TRBV6-2/TRBV6-3; J gene: TRBJ2-6; D gene: -; CDR3 DNA: TGTGCCAGCAAGCTTTCTGGGGCCAACGTCCTGACTTTC; CDR3 protein: CASKLSGANVLTF
clone size: -; CDR3 length: 15; V gene: TRBV10-3; J gene: TRBJ1-2; D gene: -; CDR3 DNA: TGTGCCATCAGTGGAGGAGACGGTTTGAACTATGGCTACACCTTC; CDR3 protein: CAISGGDGLNYGYTF
clone size: -; CDR3 length: 14; V gene: TRBV18; J gene: TRBJ1-2; D gene: -; CDR3 DNA: TGTGCCAGCTCACAGGAACAGGCCTATTATGGCTACACCTTC; CDR3 protein: CASSQEQAYYGYTF
clone size: -; CDR3 length: 15; V gene: TRBV30; J gene: TRBJ1-4; D gene: TRBD1; CDR3 DNA: TGTGCCTGGAGGGGACAGGGCGCAACTAATGAAAAACTGTTTTTT; CDR3 protein: CAWRGQGATNEKLFF
clone size: -; CDR3 length: 14; V gene: TRBV29-1; J gene: TRBJ2-7; D gene: TRBD2; CDR3 DNA: TGCAGCGTTGATGGAGCGGGGGGGAAATACGAGCAGTACTTC; CDR3 protein: CSVDGAGGKYEQYF
clone size: few; CDR3 length: 15; V gene: TRBV3-1; J gene: TRBJ1-5; D gene: TRBD1; CDR3 DNA: TGTGCCAGCAGCCAGGGCAGGGGGAGCAATCAGCCCCAGCATTTT; CDR3 protein: CASSQGRGSNQPQHF
clone size: -; CDR3 length: 18; V gene: TRBV4-1; J gene: TRBJ2-4; D gene: TRBD1; CDR3 DNA: TGCGCCAGCAGCCACGTGGGACAGACAAGACTAGCCAAAAACATTCAGTACTTC; CDR3 protein: CASSHVGQTRLAKNIQYF